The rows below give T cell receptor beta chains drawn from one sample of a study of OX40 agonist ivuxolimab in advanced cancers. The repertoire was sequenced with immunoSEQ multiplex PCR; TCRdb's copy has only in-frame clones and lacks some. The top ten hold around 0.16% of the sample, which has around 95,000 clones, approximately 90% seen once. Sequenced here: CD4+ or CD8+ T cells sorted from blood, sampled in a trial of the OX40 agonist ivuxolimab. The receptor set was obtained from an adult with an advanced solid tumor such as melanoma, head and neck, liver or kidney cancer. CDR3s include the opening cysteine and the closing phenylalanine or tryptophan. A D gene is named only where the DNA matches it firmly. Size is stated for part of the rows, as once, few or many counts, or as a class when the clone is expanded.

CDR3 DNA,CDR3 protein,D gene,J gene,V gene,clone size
TGTGCCAGCAGCTTGAACAGGGTCGCCCCTAACTATGGCTACACCTTC,CASSLNRVAPNYGYTF,NA,TRBJ1-2,TRBV5-6,NA
TGCGCCAGCAGCCAAAGGCTAGCGGGGTGGGGGACCTACGAGCAGTACTTC,CASSQRLAGWGTYEQYF,TRBD2,TRBJ2-7,TRBV4-1,NA
TGTGCCAGCAGCTACCGGGACGAGCAGTACTTC,CASSYRDEQYF,NA,TRBJ2-7,TRBV7-9,NA
TGCAGCGTCCCTTCTTCACGGGGGAGAACAGATACGCAGTATTTT,CSVPSSRGRTDTQYF,NA,TRBJ2-3,TRBV29-1,NA
TGTGCCTGGAGTCGAGGGAAGGTAGGCTCGCATGAGCAGTTCTTC,CAWSRGKVGSHEQFF,NA,TRBJ2-1,TRBV30,NA
TGTGCCAGCAGCTTGACAGGGCCAGAGACCCAGTACTTC,CASSLTGPETQYF,TRBD1,TRBJ2-5,TRBV7-7,NA
TGTGCCAGCAGCCACTCAGCCTTTGAGGGTGAAGCTTTCTTT,CASSHSAFEGEAFF,NA,TRBJ1-1,TRBV14,NA
TGCGCCAGCAGTGAACGGGGCACAGATACGCAGTATTTT,CASSERGTDTQYF,NA,TRBJ2-3,TRBV10-1,NA
TGTGCCAGTAGCCTCGGGACTAGCCCGGAGAAGCAGTACTTC,CASSLGTSPEKQYF,TRBD2,TRBJ2-7,TRBV19,NA
TGTGCCAGCCATATGACAGGGAGCACTGAAGCTTTCTTT,CASHMTGSTEAFF,TRBD1,TRBJ1-1,TRBV6-1,NA
TGTGCCAGCAGTGAAGCACTAGCGGGGGGACGCACAGATACGCAGTATTTT,CASSEALAGGRTDTQYF,TRBD2,TRBJ2-3,TRBV6-1,NA
TGCGCCAGCAGCTGGGACGGGGCAGGGACCCAGTACTTC,CASSWDGAGTQYF,NA,TRBJ2-5,TRBV5-1,NA
TGTGCCAGCAGTCCTACCGGGACAGGGGCCTACGAGCAGTACTTC,CASSPTGTGAYEQYF,TRBD1,TRBJ2-7,TRBV28,NA
TGTGCCAGCAAGCTGACTCTAAACACTGAAGCTTTCTTT,CASKLTLNTEAFF,NA,TRBJ1-1,TRBV6-1,NA
TGTGCCAGCAGTAAGGGACGACAGGGAGGGTACGAGCAGTACTTC,CASSKGRQGGYEQYF,NA,TRBJ2-7,TRBV2,NA
TGTGCCAGCAGTTTGTCCACCGGGCAGCAGTACTTC,CASSLSTGQQYF,NA,TRBJ2-7,TRBV28,NA
TGTGCCAGCAGCTCTGGACTAGCGGGAGTACACTACGAGCAGTACTTC,CASSSGLAGVHYEQYF,TRBD2,TRBJ2-7,TRBV5-4,NA
TGTGCCAGCGGAACGAACAGGGGGGGGAATGAGCAGTTCTTC,CASGTNRGGNEQFF,NA,TRBJ2-1,TRBV2,NA
TGCGCCAGCAGCCTTACTAGCGGGAGGGGAGAGCAGTTCTTC,CASSLTSGRGEQFF,TRBD2,TRBJ2-1,TRBV5-1,NA
TGTGCCTGGCTCGACGGGAATGAGCAGTTCTTC,CAWLDGNEQFF,NA,TRBJ2-1,TRBV30,NA
TGTGCCAGCCGCAGGACTAGCGGGGGGGCCGAGCAGTACTTC,CASRRTSGGAEQYF,TRBD2,TRBJ2-7,TRBV7-9,NA
TGTGCCAGCAGCTTGGGGACAGGGGGCGCGACGCCGTTCTTC,CASSLGTGGATPFF,TRBD1,TRBJ2-1,TRBV5-4,NA
TGTGCCAGCAGAATTGAGGGGCATTCCGGGGGCTACACCTTC,CASRIEGHSGGYTF,NA,TRBJ1-2,TRBV5-6,NA
TGTGCCAGCTCACCAGTTCAGGGTGGGACCCAGTACTTC,CASSPVQGGTQYF,NA,TRBJ2-5,TRBV18,NA
TGTGCCAGCAGCCGGATCACAGATACGCAGTATTTT,CASSRITDTQYF,NA,TRBJ2-3,TRBV5-6,NA
TGCAGCGTTGCTGGAGCGGGAGCGGACGAGCAGTACTTC,CSVAGAGADEQYF,TRBD2,TRBJ2-7,TRBV29-1,once
TGTGCCAGCAGCTTAGCGGAGAACACTGAAGCTTTCTTT,CASSLAENTEAFF,NA,TRBJ1-1,TRBV7-9,NA
TGTGCCAGCAGTGACGCGGGGAGGGGTACCCAGCCCCAGCATTTT,CASSDAGRGTQPQHF,NA,TRBJ1-5,TRBV6-4,NA
TGTGCCAGCAGCTCACTAGGACTAGCGGGATCCTACAATGAGCAGTTCTTC,CASSSLGLAGSYNEQFF,TRBD2,TRBJ2-1,TRBV7-9,NA
TGTGCCAGGACATGGTGGAGGGATTACAATCAGCCCCAGCATTTT,CARTWWRDYNQPQHF,NA,TRBJ1-5,TRBV6-1,NA
TGTGCCTGGAGTGTACGGCAGGGGGCCGGTAGTGAGCAGTTCTTC,CAWSVRQGAGSEQFF,TRBD1,TRBJ2-1,TRBV30,NA
TGTGCCAGCTATCCGGGACAGGCCAAAAACATTCAGTACTTC,CASYPGQAKNIQYF,TRBD1,TRBJ2-4,TRBV2,NA
TGTGCCAGCTCATTCACACAGGTCGGGGAGCAGTTCTTC,CASSFTQVGEQFF,NA,TRBJ2-1,TRBV18,NA
TGTGCCTGGAAAGGCCTCTACGAGCAGTACTTC,CAWKGLYEQYF,NA,TRBJ2-7,TRBV30,NA
TGTGCCAGAAAAATAGCGGCTAGCACAGATACGCAGTATTTT,CARKIAASTDTQYF,NA,TRBJ2-3,TRBV21-1,NA
TGCGCCAGCACACTCGACGGGAACACTGAAGCTTTCTTT,CASTLDGNTEAFF,NA,TRBJ1-1,TRBV10-2,NA
TGTGCCAGCAAGGGCTCCTATAATTCACCCCTCCACTTT,CASKGSYNSPLHF,NA,TRBJ1-6,TRBV27,NA
TGCAGCGCCGAATGGCTAGCGGGATTCACAGATACGCAGTATTTT,CSAEWLAGFTDTQYF,TRBD2,TRBJ2-3,TRBV29-1,NA
TGTGCCAGCACCAGTAGATCTGAAGCTTTCTTT,CASTSRSEAFF,NA,TRBJ1-1,TRBV6-1,NA
TGTGCCAGCAGTTTTACCCTGGGACAGCTTAATTCACCCCTCCACTTT,CASSFTLGQLNSPLHF,TRBD1,TRBJ1-6,TRBV27,few
TGTGCCAGCAGGTTAGACAGGGGAAATTCACCCCTCCACTTT,CASRLDRGNSPLHF,TRBD1,TRBJ1-6,TRBV5-4,NA